These 20 T cell receptor beta chains were all obtained from the same sample, sequenced in a study of blood T cell repertoires in COVID-19. Some clones are missing from TCRdb's copy, which holds only in-frame ones; the method was immunoSEQ multiplex PCR. Among about 150,000 clones listed, roughly 80% were seen once. The material sequenced was peripheral blood. The receptor source for this set is a woman of 80 years or more with COVID-19, enrolled during active disease.

V usage is TRBV4-1 and J usage is TRBJ1-4, with D tentatively TRBD1 (5 bases). From germline, CDR1 is MGHRA and CDR2 YSYEKL. With 4 bases removed from V and 0 bases from J, the gap between germline ends came to 12 bases. The CDR3 has 16 amino acids. CDR3 in amino acids: CASSPQEGPTNEKLFF. CDR3 in DNA: TGCGCCAGCAGCCCCCAGGAGGGGCCAACTAATGAAAAACTGTTTTTT.

CDR3 in DNA: TGTGCCAGTAGTACCAAGACTAGTACGGTTGAGCAGTTCTTC. Residues: CASSTKTSTVEQFF. This chain links TRBV19 with TRBJ2-1; possible D gene TRBD2, 6 bases. V shed 4 bases and J shed 9 bases, with 16 bases lying between them. CDR1 and CDR2 (germline): LNHDA, SQIVND (reference sequence). The CDR3 runs 14 residues.

J is TRBJ1-2 and V is TRBV19; 12 nucleotides agree with TRBD1. This CDR3 is built from 15 residues. Germline V CDR1 and CDR2: LNHDA, SQIVND (reference sequence). The J segment lost 5 bases and the V segment lost 7 bases, leaving 8 bases of the junction unmatched. The CDR3 region is CASTPQGQGAYGYTF. Here the CDR3 DNA reads TGTGCCAGTACCCCCCAGGGACAGGGGGCATATGGCTACACCTTC.

This clone appeared once. The chain links TRBV10-2 to TRBJ2-3; 16 bases are a match to TRBD2. Losses at the gene ends were 7 bases for V and 6 bases for J; bases not matched to a gene: 13. The CDR3 totals 18 residues. Looked up from germline, CDR1 is WSHSY and CDR2 is SAAADI. CDR3 nucleotide sequence: TGCGCCAGCAAAAGGGCAGGGACTAGCGGGGGGGCTGTTGATACGCAGTATTTT. Translated: CASKRAGTSGGAVDTQYF.

The chain couples TRBV5-8 to TRBJ1-4, with 10 bases identical to TRBD1. With V trimmed by 1 base and J by 5 bases, 2 bases remained unmatched. The length of the CDR3 is 15 residues. Germline V gene data show CDR1 as SGHTS and CDR2 as YDEGEE. The chain's CDR3 is CASSLQGQGNEKLFF. In DNA form, the CDR3 reads TGTGCCAGCAGCTTGCAGGGACAGGGGAATGAAAAACTGTTTTTT.

This chain uses TRBV7-3 with TRBJ1-2; D is undetermined. V was cut by 5 bases and J by 0 bases, with 13 bases left in between. CDR1 and CDR2 from the germline V gene are SGHTA and FQGTGA. This CDR3 has 15 residues. DNA for the CDR3: TGTGCCAGCAGCCAGGCGGGCCGGCCTAACTATGGCTACACCTTC. This gives the protein CASSQAGRPNYGYTF. The full variable domain, completed using reference TRBV7-3 and TRBJ1-2, is GAGVSQTPSNKVTEKGKYVELRCDPISGHTALYWYRQSLGQGPEFLIYFQGTGAADDSGLPNDRFFAVRPEGSVSTLKIQRTERGDSAVYLCASSQAGRPNYGYTFGSGTRLTVV.

The chain links TRBV6-5 to TRBJ1-5; weak D call: TRBD1 (5 bases). Trimming took 4 bases from V and 1 from J, leaving 5 bases between them. Looked up from germline, CDR1 is MNHEY and CDR2 is SVGAGI. CDR3 length equals 13 residues. The CDR3 nucleotides read TGTGCCAGCAGTTCAGGGAGCAATCAGCCCCAGCATTTT. Protein: CASSSGSNQPQHF.

The chain carries TRBV19 and TRBJ1-2, with D uncertain. Trimming pared 3 bases from V and 7 bases from J, leaving 15 bases between. Germline CDR1 reads LNHDA; CDR2 reads SQIVND (reference sequence). This CDR3 has 14 amino acids. Here the CDR3 reads CASSIPVEGGGYTF. CDR3 sequence (DNA): TGTGCCAGTAGTATCCCGGTGGAGGGTGGTGGCTACACCTTC.

The chain couples TRBV14 to TRBJ2-2; the D gene is possibly TRBD1 (6 bases). Germline lookup yields CDR1 SGHDN and CDR2 FVKESK. The CDR3 is made up of 14 amino acids. The ends were cut back, 4 bases at V and 8 bases at J, with 14 bases in the middle. CDR3 DNA: TGTGCCAGCAGCCTCAACCGCAGGGGAGGGGAGCTGTTTTTT. It yields the protein CASSLNRRGGELFF.

The J gene is TRBJ1-2, the V gene TRBV10-2, with 7 nucleotides matching TRBD1. Germline V gives CDR1 WSHSY, CDR2 SAAADI. There are 15 residues in the CDR3. V lost 6 bases, J lost 4 bases, and 11 bases stayed unmatched. CDR3 loop: CASRQGTAEIYGYTF. In DNA, the CDR3 is TGCGCCAGCAGACAGGGGACGGCCGAGATCTATGGCTACACCTTC.

V and J are TRBV2 and TRBJ2-2; perhaps TRBD2 as D (7 bases). The CDR3 consists of 15 residues. V was cut by 4 bases and J by 4 bases, with 13 bases left in between. CDR1 SNHLY and CDR2 FYNNEI come from the germline V gene. The CDR3 nucleotides read TGTGCCAGCAGTGGGGGGGGCGCGGGCACCGGGGAGCTGTTTTTT. It translates to CASSGGGAGTGELFF.

V is TRBV28 and J is TRBJ2-2; possible D gene TRBD2, 5 bases. Germline CDR1 MDHEN, CDR2 SYDVKM. V dropped 11 bases and J dropped 3 bases, with 25 bases sitting between them. The CDR3 is 17 residues long. CDR3 coding DNA: TGTGCCCGCACGGCGGGTACGGAGGAGACCCACACCGGGGAGCTGTTTTTT. Its translation: CARTAGTEETHTGELFF.

CDR3 in amino acids: CATRDGTGGTDTQYF. The CDR3 bases are TGTGCCACCAGAGACGGGACAGGGGGCACAGATACGCAGTATTTT. The chain carries TRBV24-1 and TRBJ2-3; 10 bases align to TRBD1. Trimming cost V 7 bases and J 1 base; bases outside gene matches: 4. Germline lookup yields CDR1 KGHDR and CDR2 SFDVKD. The CDR3 has 15 amino acids.

The rearrangement links TRBV19 to TRBJ2-4; 9 nucleotides match TRBD2. Germline V gene lookup returns CDR1 LNHDA and CDR2 SQIVND (reference sequence). The CDR3 has 13 residues. The V and J ends lost 7 bases and 10 bases, in that order; junction bases with no gene match: 8. For the CDR3, the DNA is TGTGCCAGTACCGATTGGGCGGGGGGGATTCAGTACTTC. This codes for CASTDWAGGIQYF.

The rearrangement links TRBV6-1 to TRBJ1-1; D not certain. Germline CDR1 is MNHNS and CDR2 is SASEGT. There are 14 residues in the CDR3. Trimming left V 1 base short and J 1 base short, with 7 bases between. The CDR3 loop reads CASSEGGSNTEAFF. CDR3 DNA sequence: TGTGCCAGCAGTGAAGGCGGGTCGAACACTGAAGCTTTCTTT.

This sequence joins TRBV10-1 and TRBJ1-2; D uncertain. In germline, CDR1 is WNHNN, CDR2 SYGVQD (reference sequence). Trimming took 7 bases from V and 6 from J, leaving 9 bases between them. The CDR3 length is 11 residues. CDR3 protein: CASKGADGYTF. DNA of the CDR3: TGCGCCAGCAAGGGAGCGGATGGCTACACCTTC.

The V gene is TRBV2, the J gene TRBJ1-2; weak D call: TRBD1 (5 bases). CDR3 size: 14 residues. The V gene's germline CDR1 is SNHLY and CDR2 FYNNEI. The V end was cut by 8 bases, the J end by 8 bases, with 21 bases between. CDR3 sequence reads: CASGGTATLSGYTF. In nucleotides, the CDR3 is TGTGCCAGCGGGGGGACGGCCACTCTTTCGGGCTACACCTTC. Full variable domain (missing parts from reference TRBV2 and TRBJ1-2): EPEVTQTPSHQVTQMGQEVILRCVPISNHLYFYWYRQILGQKVEFLVSFYNNEISEKSEIFDDQFSVERPDGSNFTLKIRSTKLEDSAMYFCASGGTATLSGYTFGSGTRLTVV.

The chain joins TRBV19 to TRBJ1-6; 7 positions agree with TRBD1. V dropped 6 bases and J dropped 4; count of bases not matched to a gene: 9. The V gene's germline CDR1 is LNHDA and CDR2 SQIVND (reference sequence). The CDR3 runs to 16 residues. CDR3 residues: CASRSSGTAYNSPLHF. In nucleotides, the CDR3 is TGTGCCAGTAGATCCTCCGGGACAGCTTATAATTCACCCCTCCACTTT.

As for this clone: Other DNA sequences in the sample encode the same CDR3. The chain recombines TRBV3-1 (or the pseudogene TRBV3-2) with TRBJ1-2; 8 nucleotides match TRBD1. The CDR3 spans 14 residues. After removal of 2 bases from V and 2 bases from J, the junction contained 1 base not matched to a gene. CDR1 LGHDT and CDR2 YNNKEL come from the germline V gene (reference sequence). Here the CDR3 DNA reads TGTGCCAGCAGCCAAACAGGGGGAAACTATGGCTACACCTTC. It is translated as CASSQTGGNYGYTF.

J is TRBJ2-3 and V is TRBV20-1; TRBD2 is a possible D gene (6 bases). The V and J ends lost 3 bases and 0 bases respectively, with 10 bases between them. The germline CDR1 and CDR2 sequences are DFQATT and SNEGSKA (reference sequence). This CDR3 comprises 14 residues. This CDR3 reads CSASAGTSTDTQYF. Written as DNA, the CDR3 is TGCAGTGCTAGTGCCGGGACTAGCACAGATACGCAGTATTTT.